The 7 T cell receptor beta chains reported below all come from one sample, sequenced in a study of PD-L1 blockade in urothelial cancer (dated by TCRdb to 2016 to 2017). The protocol used for the library was the immunoSEQ multiplex PCR assay. Imported from immuneACCESS, the table was reduced by TCRdb to in-frame sequences with V and J called. These copies leave out some clones; in studies compared against another copy, an unresolved V gene accounts for under half, and the cause of the remainder is not known. The table for this sample lists roughly 55,000 clones; roughly 84% of them were counted only once. The ten largest clonotypes hold about 20% of the sample. What the time point label conveys for this sample: pretreatment peripheral blood. Sequencing was performed on PBMCs, taken around atezolizumab (anti-PD-L1) treatment. Receptors originate from a man in his 60s with urothelial cancer.

V is TRBV19 and J is TRBJ1-2, with a weak D call TRBD1 (5 bases). V was clipped by 6 bases and J by 2 bases, with 7 bases between them. Germline V gene data show CDR1 as LNHDA and CDR2 as SQIVND (reference sequence). The CDR3 spans 12 residues. CDR3 loop: CASSRTNYGYTF. In DNA form, the CDR3 reads TGTGCCAGTAGCCGGACAAACTATGGCTACACCTTC.

The chain is built from TRBV27 and TRBJ1-5, with TRBD1 as a possible D gene (6 bases). CDR3 size: 16 residues. Germline assignment: CDR1 MNHEY and CDR2 SMNVEV (reference sequence). V shed 0 bases and J shed 2 bases, with 11 bases lying between them. Here the CDR3 DNA reads TGTGCCAGCAGTTTATCTGGCAGGGGTGGCAATCAGCCCCAGCATTTT. It yields the protein CASSLSGRGGNQPQHF.

V usage is TRBV7-2 and J usage is TRBJ1-2, with TRBD1 matching over 7 bases. Germline-derived CDR1 and CDR2 are SGHTA and FQGNSA. Losses at the gene ends were 5 bases for V and 4 bases for J; bases not matched to a gene: 10. The CDR3 has 15 amino acids. The CDR3 loop is CASSVTGVFSYGYTF. The CDR3 DNA is TGTGCCAGCAGCGTCACAGGGGTTTTTAGCTATGGCTACACCTTC.

The rearrangement joins TRBV9 to TRBJ2-5; 7 positions match TRBD2. CDR1 SGDLS and CDR2 YYNGEE come from the germline V gene. V trimming: 2 bases; J trimming: 5 bases; junction bases outside the gene matches: 18. The length of the CDR3 is 18 residues. In DNA form, the CDR3 reads TGTGCCAGCAGCGTGGCTGGGACTACCCAAATATCAGGGGAGACCCAGTACTTC. Translation gives CASSVAGTTQISGETQYF.

This chain joins TRBV5-4 and TRBJ2-6; D possibly corresponds to TRBD2 (7 bases). The ends were cut back, 5 bases at V and 0 bases at J, with 18 bases in the middle. This CDR3 spans 18 amino acids. Per the germline V gene, CDR1 is SGHNT and CDR2 is YYREEE (reference sequence). The CDR3 here is CASRFGGRGGSGANVLTF. CDR3 bases: TGTGCCAGCAGGTTCGGGGGGCGGGGCGGCTCTGGGGCCAACGTCCTGACTTTC. Combining the CDR3 with reference TRBV5-4 and TRBJ2-6 gives the whole variable domain ETGVTQSPTHLIKTRGQQVTLRCSSQSGHNTVSWYQQALGQGPQFIFQYYREEENGRGNFPPRFSGLQFPNYSSELNVNALELDDSALYLCASRFGGRGGSGANVLTFGAGSRLTVL.

The chain couples TRBV4-2 to TRBJ2-3; 12 bases fit TRBD2. CDR1 is LGHNA, CDR2 YNFKEQ, per germline. Trimming at V came to 0 bases and at J to 2 bases, leaving 6 bases not matched to a gene. This CDR3 has 18 residues. CDR3 region: CASSQERLAGVSTDTQYF. In DNA form, the CDR3 reads TGTGCCAGCAGCCAAGAAAGACTAGCGGGAGTGTCCACAGATACGCAGTATTTT.

This chain joins TRBV7-2 and TRBJ2-7, with D possibly matching TRBD1 (5 bases). This CDR3 contains 12 residues. V lost 3 bases and J lost 4, with 7 bases in between. CDR1 is SGHTA, CDR2 FQGNSA, per germline. In nucleotides, the CDR3 is TGTGCCAGCAGCTTTCAGGGATACGAGCAGTACTTC. Translation gives CASSFQGYEQYF.